This T cell receptor beta chain was identified during a study of blood T cells in healthy people across ages. J gave up 3 bases and V 4 bases, and 4 bases lay outside the gene matches. Germline loops: CDR1 KGHDR, CDR2 SFDVKD. The CDR3 runs to 15 residues. Overall study results and limits: The fall in TCR beta diversity per million T cells was roughly linear with age.

Points on this clonotype: The antigen remains undetermined.

Using a J-beta primer mix together with a sample-barcoded 5' primer, a second PCR was run for roughly 7 to 12 cycles. Via MiXCR, TCRdb re-called the 5' RACE reads, giving one row per CDR3 protein. The repertoire includes 1.5 million to 2 million distinct CDR3 sequences, around 50% of them detected once, and 2% to 2.5% sits in the top ten. The sequence derives from a middle-aged woman in good health. The chain uses TRBV24-1 and TRBJ1-4; 7 bases are a match to TRBD1. The sequenced material came from blood. CDR3 residues: CATSDAGGPNEKLFF. The CDR3 bases are TGTGCCACCAGTGACGCAGGGGGTCCTAATGAAAAACTGTTTTTT.